This paragraph reports one T cell receptor beta chain. Trimming cost V 1 base and J 1 base, with 9 bases left between them. Germline values: CDR1 SGDLS, CDR2 YYNGEE. The length of the CDR3 is 14 residues. This entry comes from a study of shared clonotypes between healthy human individuals. Measured with immunoSEQ multiplex PCR; TCRdb has only the in-frame clones, and not every one. The table has roughly 2.2 million clones, approximately 95% seen once. Subsets obtained from CD4+ cells comprised CD45RA+ naive and CD45RA-negative memory cells. The sequenced sample was naive CD4+ T cells from PBMCs. The subset was: CD45RA+ positively selected. This clonotype originated in a man between 18 and 29 years old in good health. Some clones in this sample may be carry-over from other donors' samples. The chain links TRBV9 to TRBJ2-7, with D unclear. The CDR3 reads CASSVNGVSYEQYF. CDR3 DNA: TGTGCCAGCAGCGTAAACGGCGTATCCTACGAGCAGTACTTC. Using reference TRBV9 and TRBJ2-7 for the parts outside the CDR3, the full variable domain is DSGVTQTPKHLITATGQRVTLRCSPRSGDLSVYWYQQSLDQGLQFLIQYYNGEERAKGNILERFSAQQFPDLHSELNLSSLELGDSALYFCASSVNGVSYEQYFGPGTRLTVT.